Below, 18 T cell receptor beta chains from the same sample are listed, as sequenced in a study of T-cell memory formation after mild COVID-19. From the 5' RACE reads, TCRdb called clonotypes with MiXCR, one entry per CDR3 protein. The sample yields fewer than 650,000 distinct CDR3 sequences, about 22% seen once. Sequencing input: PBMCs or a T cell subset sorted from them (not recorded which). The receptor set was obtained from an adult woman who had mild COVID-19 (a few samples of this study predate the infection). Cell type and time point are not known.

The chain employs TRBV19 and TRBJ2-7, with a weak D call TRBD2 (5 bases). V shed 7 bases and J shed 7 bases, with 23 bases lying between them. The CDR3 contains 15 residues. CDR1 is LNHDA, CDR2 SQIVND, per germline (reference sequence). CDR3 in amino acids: CASTQSGGGPWEQYF. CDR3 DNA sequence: TGTGCCAGTACTCAAAGCGGCGGAGGCCCCTGGGAGCAGTACTTC.

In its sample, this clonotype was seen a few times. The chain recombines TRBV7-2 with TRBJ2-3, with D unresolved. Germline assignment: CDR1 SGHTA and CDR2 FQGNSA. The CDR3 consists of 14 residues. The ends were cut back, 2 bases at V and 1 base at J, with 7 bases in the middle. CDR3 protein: CASSLNGRTDTQYF. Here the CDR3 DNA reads TGTGCCAGCAGCTTAAACGGTCGCACAGATACGCAGTATTTT.

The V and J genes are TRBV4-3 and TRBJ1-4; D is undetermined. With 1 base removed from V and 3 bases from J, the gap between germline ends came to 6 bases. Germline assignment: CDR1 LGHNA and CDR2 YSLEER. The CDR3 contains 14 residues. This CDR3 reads CASSQVGSNEKLFF. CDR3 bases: TGCGCCAGCAGCCAAGTCGGATCTAATGAAAAACTGTTTTTT.

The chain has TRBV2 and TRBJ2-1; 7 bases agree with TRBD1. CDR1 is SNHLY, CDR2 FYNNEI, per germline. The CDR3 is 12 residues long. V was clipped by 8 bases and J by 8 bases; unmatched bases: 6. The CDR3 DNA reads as TGTGCCAGCCTAATAGGGGGCGATGAGCAGTTCTTC. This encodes CASLIGGDEQFF.

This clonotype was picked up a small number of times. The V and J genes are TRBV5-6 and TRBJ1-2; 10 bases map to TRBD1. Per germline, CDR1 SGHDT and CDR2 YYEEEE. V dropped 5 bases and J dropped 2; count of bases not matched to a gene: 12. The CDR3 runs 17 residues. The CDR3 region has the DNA TGTGCCAGCAGGGATTATCCCCCGGGACAGGGGAACTATGGCTACACCTTC. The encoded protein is CASRDYPPGQGNYGYTF.

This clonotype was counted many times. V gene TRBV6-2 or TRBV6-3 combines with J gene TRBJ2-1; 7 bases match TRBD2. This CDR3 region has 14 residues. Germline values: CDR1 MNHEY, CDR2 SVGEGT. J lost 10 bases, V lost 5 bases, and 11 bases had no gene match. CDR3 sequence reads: CASSGLGAPSEQFF. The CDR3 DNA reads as TGTGCCAGCAGTGGACTAGGAGCGCCCAGCGAGCAGTTCTTC.

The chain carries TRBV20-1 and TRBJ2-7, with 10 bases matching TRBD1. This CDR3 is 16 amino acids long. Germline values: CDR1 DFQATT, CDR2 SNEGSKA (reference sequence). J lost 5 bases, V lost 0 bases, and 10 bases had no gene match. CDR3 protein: CSARDAALGTGDEQYF. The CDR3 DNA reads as TGCAGTGCTAGAGATGCCGCCCTCGGGACAGGGGACGAGCAGTACTTC.

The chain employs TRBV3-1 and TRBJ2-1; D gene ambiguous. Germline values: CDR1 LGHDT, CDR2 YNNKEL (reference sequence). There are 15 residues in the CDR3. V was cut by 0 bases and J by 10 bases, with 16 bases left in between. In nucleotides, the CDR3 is TGTGCCAGCAGCCAAGATAGGGCTACCTCCTGGGAGCAGTTCTTC. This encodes CASSQDRATSWEQFF.

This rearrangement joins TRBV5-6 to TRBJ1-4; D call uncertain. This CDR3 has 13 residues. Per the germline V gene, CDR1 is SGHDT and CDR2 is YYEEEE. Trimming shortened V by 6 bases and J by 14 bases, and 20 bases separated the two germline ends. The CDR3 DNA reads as TGTGCCAGCACGGGTAGGCCGAATCGGTTGCTGTTTTTT. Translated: CASTGRPNRLLFF.

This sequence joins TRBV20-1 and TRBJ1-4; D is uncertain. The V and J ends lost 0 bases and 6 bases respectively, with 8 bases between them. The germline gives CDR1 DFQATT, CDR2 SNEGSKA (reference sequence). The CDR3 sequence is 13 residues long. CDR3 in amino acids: CSARDHRDEKLFF. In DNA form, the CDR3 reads TGCAGTGCTAGAGATCATCGGGATGAAAAACTGTTTTTT.

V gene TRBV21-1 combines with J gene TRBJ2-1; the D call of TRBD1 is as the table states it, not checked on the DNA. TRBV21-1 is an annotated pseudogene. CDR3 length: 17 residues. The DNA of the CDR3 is TGTGCCAGCAGCAAAATGGGCGGGGGAGGCTCCTACAATGAGCAGTTCTTC. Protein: CASSKMGGGGSYNEQFF.

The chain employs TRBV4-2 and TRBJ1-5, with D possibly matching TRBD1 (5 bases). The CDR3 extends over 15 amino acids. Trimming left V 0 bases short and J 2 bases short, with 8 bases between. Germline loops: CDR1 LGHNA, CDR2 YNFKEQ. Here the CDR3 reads CASSQDWGGNQPQHF. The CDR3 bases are TGTGCCAGCAGCCAAGACTGGGGGGGCAATCAGCCCCAGCATTTT.

The CDR3 DNA reads TGCAGCGTTGTGGGGCAGGTTAACACCGGGGAGCTGTTTTTT. It codes for CSVVGQVNTGELFF. The chain has TRBV29-1 and TRBJ2-2; D perhaps matches TRBD1 (5 bases). Between the trimmed V and J ends, which lost 4 bases and 2 bases, there was a span of 11 bases. Per germline, CDR1 SQVTM and CDR2 ANQGSEA. The CDR3 is 14 amino acids.

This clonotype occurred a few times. For the CDR3, the DNA is TGCAGCGTTGAGGGGCCGGGGGGGCCCTACGAGCAGTACTTC. Protein: CSVEGPGGPYEQYF. The J gene is TRBJ2-7, the V gene TRBV29-1, with 8 bases fitting TRBD2. Germline V gene sequence: CDR1 SQVTM, CDR2 ANQGSEA. This CDR3 spans 14 amino acids. V gave up 3 bases and J gave up 2 bases; unmatched junction bases: 6.

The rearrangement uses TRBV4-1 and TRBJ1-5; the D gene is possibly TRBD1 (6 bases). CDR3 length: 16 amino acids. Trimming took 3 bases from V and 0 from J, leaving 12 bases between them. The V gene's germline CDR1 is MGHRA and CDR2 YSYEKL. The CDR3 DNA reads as TGCGCCAGCAGCCACCCCGGGACAAGTAGCAATCAGCCCCAGCATTTT. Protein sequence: CASSHPGTSSNQPQHF.

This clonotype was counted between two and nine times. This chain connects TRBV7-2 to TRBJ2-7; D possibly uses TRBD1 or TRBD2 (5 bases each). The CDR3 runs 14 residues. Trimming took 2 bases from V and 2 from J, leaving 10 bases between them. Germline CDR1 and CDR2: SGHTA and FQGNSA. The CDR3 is CASSLTGTPYEQYF. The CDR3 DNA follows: TGTGCCAGCAGCTTAACCGGGACCCCCTACGAGCAGTACTTC.

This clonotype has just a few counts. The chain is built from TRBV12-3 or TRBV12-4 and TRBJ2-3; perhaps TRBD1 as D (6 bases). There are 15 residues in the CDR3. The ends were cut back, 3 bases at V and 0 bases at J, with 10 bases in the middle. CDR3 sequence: CASSLQGHSTDTQYF. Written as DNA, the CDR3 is TGTGCCAGCAGTTTGCAGGGACATAGCACAGATACGCAGTATTTT.

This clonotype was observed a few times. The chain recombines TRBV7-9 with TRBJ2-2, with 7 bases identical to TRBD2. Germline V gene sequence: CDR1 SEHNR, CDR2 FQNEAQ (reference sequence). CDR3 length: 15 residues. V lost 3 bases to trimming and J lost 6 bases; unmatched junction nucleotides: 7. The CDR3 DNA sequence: TGTGCCAGCAGCTTCCCGGGGAGGGGACCCGGGGAGCTGTTTTTT. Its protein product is CASSFPGRGPGELFF. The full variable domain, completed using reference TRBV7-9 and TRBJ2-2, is DTGVSQNPRHKITKRGQNVTFRCDPISEHNRLYWYRQTLGQGPEFLTYFQNEAQLEKSRLLSDRFSAERPKGSFSTLEIQRTEQGDSAMYLCASSFPGRGPGELFFGEGSRLTVL.